The source of this T cell receptor (beta chain) is a study of blood T cell repertoires in COVID-19. The overall study: Whether acute or convalescent, the COVID-19 samples came from the United States, Italy and Spain. PBMCs, B-cell-depleted T cells, or T cells were the source of the cDNA or gDNA that made up the material.

CDR3 length: 16 amino acids. Germline V lookup: CDR1 SGHTA, CDR2 FQGTGA. Trimming removed 5 bases from V and 3 bases from J; junction bases left unmatched: 9. In the authors' workflow: Reference gene primer amplification in the assay estimated nucleated cell counts. Method: immunoSEQ multiplex PCR; TCRdb's copy keeps in-frame clones and lacks some. The DNA was the basis for D and trimming; V, J and clone size are from that table. Counted here are tens of thousands of clones, about 90% occurring once; the ten biggest clones make up 15% to 20%. Source material: peripheral blood. The origin of this receptor is a human donor with active COVID-19. The donor label of this sample is uncertain. The chain links TRBV7-3 to TRBJ2-2; 7 nucleotides align to TRBD1. This CDR3 is CASSLQGETYTGELFF. The CDR3 DNA reads TGTGCCAGCAGCCTCCAGGGGGAAACGTACACCGGGGAGCTGTTTTTT.